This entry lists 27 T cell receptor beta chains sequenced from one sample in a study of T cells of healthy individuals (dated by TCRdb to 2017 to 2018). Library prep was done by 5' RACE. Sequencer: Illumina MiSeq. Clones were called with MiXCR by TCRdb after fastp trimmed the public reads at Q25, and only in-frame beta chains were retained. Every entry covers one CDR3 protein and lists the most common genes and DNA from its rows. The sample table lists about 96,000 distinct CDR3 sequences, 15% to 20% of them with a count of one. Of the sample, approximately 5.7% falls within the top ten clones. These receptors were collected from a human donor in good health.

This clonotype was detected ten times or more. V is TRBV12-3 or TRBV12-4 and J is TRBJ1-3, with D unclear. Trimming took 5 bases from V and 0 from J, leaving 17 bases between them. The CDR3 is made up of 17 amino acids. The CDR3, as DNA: TGTGCCAGCAGTCTCGCCTTAGGTGCCAGCTCTGGAAACACCATATATTTT. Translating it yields CASSLALGASSGNTIYF.

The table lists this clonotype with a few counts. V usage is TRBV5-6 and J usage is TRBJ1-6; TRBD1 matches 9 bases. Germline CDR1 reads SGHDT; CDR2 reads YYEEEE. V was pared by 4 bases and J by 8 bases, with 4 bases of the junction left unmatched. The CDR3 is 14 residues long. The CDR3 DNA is TGTGCCAGCAGCATCGGGACAGGGTATTCACCCCTCCACTTT. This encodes CASSIGTGYSPLHF.

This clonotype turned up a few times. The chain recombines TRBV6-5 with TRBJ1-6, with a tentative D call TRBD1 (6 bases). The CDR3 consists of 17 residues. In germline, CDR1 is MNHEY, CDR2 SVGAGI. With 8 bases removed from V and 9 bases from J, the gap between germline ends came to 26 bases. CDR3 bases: TGTGCCAGCTCCCACACCAGGGGCGGAGTAAGGGGTTCACCCCTCCACTTT. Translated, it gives CASSHTRGGVRGSPLHF.

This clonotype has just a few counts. The CDR3 is CASSLALHEDLQETQYF. In DNA, the CDR3 is TGTGCCAGCAGCTTAGCGCTCCACGAGGACTTACAAGAGACCCAGTACTTC. This sequence joins TRBV7-9 and TRBJ2-5; possible D gene TRBD2, 5 bases. The V gene lost 0 bases and the J gene lost 2 bases, with 16 bases spanning the gap. The CDR3 has 17 residues. Germline loops: CDR1 SEHNR, CDR2 FQNEAQ (reference sequence).

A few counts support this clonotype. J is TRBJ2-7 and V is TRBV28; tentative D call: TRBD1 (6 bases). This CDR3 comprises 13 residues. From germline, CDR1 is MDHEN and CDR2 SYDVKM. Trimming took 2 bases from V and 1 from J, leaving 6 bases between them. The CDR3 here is CASSLGQSYEQYF. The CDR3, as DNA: TGTGCCAGCAGTTTAGGACAGTCCTACGAGCAGTACTTC.

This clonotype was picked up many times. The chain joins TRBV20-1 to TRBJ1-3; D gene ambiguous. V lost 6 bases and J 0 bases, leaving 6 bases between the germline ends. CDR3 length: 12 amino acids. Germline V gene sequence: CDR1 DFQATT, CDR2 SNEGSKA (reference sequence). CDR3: CSAAPSGNTIYF. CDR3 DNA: TGCAGTGCCGCACCCTCTGGAAACACCATATATTTT.

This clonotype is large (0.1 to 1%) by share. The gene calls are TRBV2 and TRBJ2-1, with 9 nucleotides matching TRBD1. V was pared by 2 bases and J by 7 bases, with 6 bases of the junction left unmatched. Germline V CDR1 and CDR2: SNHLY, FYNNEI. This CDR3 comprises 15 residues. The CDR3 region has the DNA TGTGCCAGCAGTGAACCGGGACAGGGCCAGAATGAGCAGTTCTTC. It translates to CASSEPGQGQNEQFF.

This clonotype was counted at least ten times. The CDR3 DNA reads as TGTGCCAGCAGCCAAGGGGTTGGGCAGGGTGCAGATACGCAGTATTTT. Residues: CASSQGVGQGADTQYF. The chain couples TRBV4-2 to TRBJ2-3, with TRBD1 as a possible D gene (5 bases). Germline V gene lookup returns CDR1 LGHNA and CDR2 YNFKEQ. V lost 1 base, J lost 4 bases, and 15 bases lay in between. The CDR3 contains 16 residues.

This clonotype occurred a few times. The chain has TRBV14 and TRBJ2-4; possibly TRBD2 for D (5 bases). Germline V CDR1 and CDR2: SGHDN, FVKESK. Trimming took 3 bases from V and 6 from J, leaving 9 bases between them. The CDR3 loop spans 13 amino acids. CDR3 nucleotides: TGTGCCAGCAGCCATCTCGGGGTAAACATTCAGTACTTC. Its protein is CASSHLGVNIQYF.

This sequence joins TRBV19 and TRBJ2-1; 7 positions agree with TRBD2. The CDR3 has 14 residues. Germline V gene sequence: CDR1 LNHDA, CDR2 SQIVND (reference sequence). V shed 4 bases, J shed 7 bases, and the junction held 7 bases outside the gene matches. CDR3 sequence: CASSRGREENEQFF. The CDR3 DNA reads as TGTGCCAGTAGTAGAGGGAGGGAGGAGAATGAGCAGTTCTTC. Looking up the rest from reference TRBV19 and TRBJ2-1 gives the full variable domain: DGGITQSPKYLFRKEGQNVTLSCEQNLNHDAMYWYRQDPGQGLRLIYYSQIVNDFQKGDIAEGYSVSREKKESFPLTVTSAQKNPTAFYLCASSRGREENEQFFGPGTRLTVL.

CDR3 sequence reads: CASSLVSGEIGYTF. The CDR3 DNA follows: TGCGCCAGCAGCTTGGTCTCAGGGGAGATCGGCTACACCTTC. V and J are TRBV5-1 and TRBJ1-2; weak D call: TRBD1 (6 bases). Germline lookup yields CDR1 SGHRS and CDR2 YFSETQ. The CDR3 runs to 14 residues. The V and J ends lost 0 bases and 8 bases respectively, with 14 bases between them.

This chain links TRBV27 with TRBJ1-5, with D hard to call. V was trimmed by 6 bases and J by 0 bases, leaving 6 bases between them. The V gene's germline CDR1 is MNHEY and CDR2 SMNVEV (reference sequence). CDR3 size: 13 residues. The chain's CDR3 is CASRGNSNQPQHF. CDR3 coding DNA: TGTGCCAGCAGGGGGAATAGCAATCAGCCCCAGCATTTT.

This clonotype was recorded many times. The CDR3 DNA follows: TGTGCCAGCAGTTTCCGGACAGGGGTACACAATGAGCAGTTCTTC. This sequence encodes CASSFRTGVHNEQFF. The chain carries TRBV28 and TRBJ2-1, with TRBD1 identical over 9 bases. Trimming at V came to 3 bases and at J to 5 bases, leaving 5 bases not matched to a gene. This CDR3 is built from 15 residues. Per the germline V gene, CDR1 is MDHEN and CDR2 is SYDVKM.

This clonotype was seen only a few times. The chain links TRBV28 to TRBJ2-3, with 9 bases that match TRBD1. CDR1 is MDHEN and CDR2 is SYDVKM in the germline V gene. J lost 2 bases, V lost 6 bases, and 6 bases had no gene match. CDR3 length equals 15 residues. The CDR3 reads CASSETGGNTDTQYF. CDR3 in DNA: TGTGCCAGCAGCGAGACAGGGGGAAACACAGATACGCAGTATTTT.

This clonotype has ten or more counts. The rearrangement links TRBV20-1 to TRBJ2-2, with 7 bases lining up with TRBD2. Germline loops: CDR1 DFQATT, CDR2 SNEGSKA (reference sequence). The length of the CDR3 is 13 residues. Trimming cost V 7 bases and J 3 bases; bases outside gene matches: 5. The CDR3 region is CSGGRADTGELFF. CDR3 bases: TGCAGTGGAGGGAGGGCGGACACCGGGGAGCTGTTTTTT.

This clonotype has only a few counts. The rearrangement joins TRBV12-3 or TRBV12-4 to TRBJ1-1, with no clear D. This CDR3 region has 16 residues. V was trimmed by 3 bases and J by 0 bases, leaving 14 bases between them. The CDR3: CASSLGLGSVNTEAFF. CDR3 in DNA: TGTGCCAGCAGTTTGGGGTTAGGGTCAGTGAACACTGAAGCTTTCTTT.

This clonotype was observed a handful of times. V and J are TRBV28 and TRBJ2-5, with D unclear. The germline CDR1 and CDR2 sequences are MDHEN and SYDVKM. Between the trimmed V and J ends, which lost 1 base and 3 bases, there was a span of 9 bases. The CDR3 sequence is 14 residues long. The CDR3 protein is CASSLSELKETQYF. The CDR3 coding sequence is TGTGCCAGCAGTTTATCTGAACTTAAAGAGACCCAGTACTTC. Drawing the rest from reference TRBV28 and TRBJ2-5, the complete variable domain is DVKVTQSSRYLVKRTGEKVFLECVQDMDHENMFWYRQDPGLGLRLIYFSYDVKMKEKGDIPEGYSVSREKKERFSLILESASTNQTSMYLCASSLSELKETQYFGPGTRLLVL.

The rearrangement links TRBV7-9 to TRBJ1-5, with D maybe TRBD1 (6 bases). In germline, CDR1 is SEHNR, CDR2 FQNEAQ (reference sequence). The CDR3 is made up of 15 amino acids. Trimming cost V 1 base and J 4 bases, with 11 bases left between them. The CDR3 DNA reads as TGTGCCAGCAGCTTAGGAGCACAGGGAAATCAGCCCCAGCATTTT. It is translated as CASSLGAQGNQPQHF.

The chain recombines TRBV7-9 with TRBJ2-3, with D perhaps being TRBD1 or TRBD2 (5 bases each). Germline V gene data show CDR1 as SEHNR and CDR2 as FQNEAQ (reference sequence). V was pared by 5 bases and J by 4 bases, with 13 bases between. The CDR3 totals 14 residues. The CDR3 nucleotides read TGTGCCAGCAGCCTCTTCCAGGGACCAGATACGCAGTATTTT. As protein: CASSLFQGPDTQYF.

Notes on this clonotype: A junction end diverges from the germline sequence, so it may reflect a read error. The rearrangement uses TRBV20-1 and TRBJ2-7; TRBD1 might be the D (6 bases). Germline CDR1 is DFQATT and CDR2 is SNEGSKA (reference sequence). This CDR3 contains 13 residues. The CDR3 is CSAAGGQTYEKYF. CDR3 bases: TGCAGTGCGGCCGGCGGACAGACCTACGAGAAGTACTTC.

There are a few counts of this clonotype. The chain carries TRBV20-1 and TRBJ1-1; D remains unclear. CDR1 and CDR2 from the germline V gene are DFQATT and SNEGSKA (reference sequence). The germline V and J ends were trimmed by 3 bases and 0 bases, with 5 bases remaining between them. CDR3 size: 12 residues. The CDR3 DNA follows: TGCAGTGCTAGCTTGTTGAACACTGAAGCTTTCTTT. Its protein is CSASLLNTEAFF.

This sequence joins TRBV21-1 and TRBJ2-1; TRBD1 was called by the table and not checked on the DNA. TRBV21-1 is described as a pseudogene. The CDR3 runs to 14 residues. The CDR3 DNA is TGTGCCAGCAGCCACCAGGGAACACGCAATGAGCAGTTCTTC. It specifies CASSHQGTRNEQFF.

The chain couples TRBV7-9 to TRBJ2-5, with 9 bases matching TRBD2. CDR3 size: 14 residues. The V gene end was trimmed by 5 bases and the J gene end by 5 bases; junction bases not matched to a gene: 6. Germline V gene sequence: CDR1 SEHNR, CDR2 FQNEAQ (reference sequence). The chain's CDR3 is CASSPTSGWETQYF. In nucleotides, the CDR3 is TGTGCCAGCAGCCCGACTAGCGGTTGGGAGACCCAGTACTTC.

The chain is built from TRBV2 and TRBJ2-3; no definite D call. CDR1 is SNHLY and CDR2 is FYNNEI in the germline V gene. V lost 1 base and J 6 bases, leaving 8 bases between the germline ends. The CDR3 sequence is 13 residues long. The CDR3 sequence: CASSEVEDDTQYF. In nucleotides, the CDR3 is TGTGCCAGCAGTGAAGTGGAAGATGATACGCAGTATTTT.

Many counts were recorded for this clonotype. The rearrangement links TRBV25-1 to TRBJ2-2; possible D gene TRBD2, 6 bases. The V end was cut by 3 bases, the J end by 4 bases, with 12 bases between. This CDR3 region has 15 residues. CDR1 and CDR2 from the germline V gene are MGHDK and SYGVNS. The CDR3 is CASSDGGVATGELFF. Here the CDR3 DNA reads TGTGCCAGCAGTGATGGCGGGGTTGCCACCGGGGAGCTGTTTTTT.

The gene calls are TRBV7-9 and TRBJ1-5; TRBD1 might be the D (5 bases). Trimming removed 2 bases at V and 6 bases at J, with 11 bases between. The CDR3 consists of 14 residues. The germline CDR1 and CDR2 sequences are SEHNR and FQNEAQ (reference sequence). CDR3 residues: CASSLSSGGQPQHF. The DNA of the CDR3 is TGTGCCAGCAGCTTAAGTTCGGGGGGTCAGCCCCAGCATTTT.

CDR3 coding DNA: TGCGCCAGCAGCTTGGAGGGACAGGAGACCGGGGAGCTGTTTTTT. As protein: CASSLEGQETGELFF. The chain has TRBV5-1 and TRBJ2-2, with 8 bases identical to TRBD1. J lost 5 bases, V lost 0 bases, and 3 bases had no gene match. The germline V gene encodes CDR1 SGHRS and CDR2 YFSETQ. The length of the CDR3 is 15 residues.